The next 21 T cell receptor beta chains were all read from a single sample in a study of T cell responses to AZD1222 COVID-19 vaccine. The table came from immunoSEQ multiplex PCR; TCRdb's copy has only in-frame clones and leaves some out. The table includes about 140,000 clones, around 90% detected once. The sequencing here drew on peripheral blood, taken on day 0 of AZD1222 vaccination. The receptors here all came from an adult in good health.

CDR3 sequence (DNA): TGCGCCAGCAGCTGGGGGCTGGGCTCCCGTGCGGATTGGGAGCAGTACTTC. Translation: CASSWGLGSRADWEQYF. The V and J genes are TRBV5-1 and TRBJ2-7, with D maybe TRBD1 (6 bases). V was shortened by 3 bases and J by 7 bases, with 26 bases between the two germline ends. Germline loops: CDR1 SGHRS, CDR2 YFSETQ. This CDR3 region has 17 residues. Looking up the rest from reference TRBV5-1 and TRBJ2-7 gives the full variable domain: KAGVTQTPRYLIKTRGQQVTLSCSPISGHRSVSWYQQTPGQGLQFLFEYFSETQRNKGNFPGRFSGRQFSNSRSEMNVSTLELGDSALYLCASSWGLGSRADWEQYFGPGTRLTVT.

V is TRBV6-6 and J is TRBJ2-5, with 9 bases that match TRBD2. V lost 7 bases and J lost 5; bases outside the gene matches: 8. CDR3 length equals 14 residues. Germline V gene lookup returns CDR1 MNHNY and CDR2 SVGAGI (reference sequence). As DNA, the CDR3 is TGTGCCAGCAATTTACTAGCGGGCACTGAGACCCAGTACTTC. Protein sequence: CASNLLAGTETQYF.

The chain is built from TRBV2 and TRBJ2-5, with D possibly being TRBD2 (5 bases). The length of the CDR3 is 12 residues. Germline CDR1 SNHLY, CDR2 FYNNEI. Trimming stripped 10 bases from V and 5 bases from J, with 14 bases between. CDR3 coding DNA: TGTGCCATCGCCCGGGGTAGGGAGACCCAGTACTTC. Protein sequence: CAIARGRETQYF. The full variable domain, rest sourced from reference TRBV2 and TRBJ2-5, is EPEVTQTPSHQVTQMGQEVILRCVPISNHLYFYWYRQILGQKVEFLVSFYNNEISEKSEIFDDQFSVERPDGSNFTLKIRSTKLEDSAMYFCAIARGRETQYFGPGTRLLVL.

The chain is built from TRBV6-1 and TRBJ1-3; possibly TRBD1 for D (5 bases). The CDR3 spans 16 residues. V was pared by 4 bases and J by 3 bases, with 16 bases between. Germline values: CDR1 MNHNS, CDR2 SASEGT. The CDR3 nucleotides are TGTGCCAGCAGTGTAGGGTTCGGGGGACGTGGAAACACCATATATTTT. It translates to CASSVGFGGRGNTIYF.

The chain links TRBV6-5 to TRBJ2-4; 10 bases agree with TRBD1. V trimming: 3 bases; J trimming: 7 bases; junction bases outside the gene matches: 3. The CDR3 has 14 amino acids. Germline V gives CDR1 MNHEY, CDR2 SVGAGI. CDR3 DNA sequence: TGTGCCAGCAGTTATAGGGGACAGGGGAACATTCAGTACTTC. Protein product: CASSYRGQGNIQYF.

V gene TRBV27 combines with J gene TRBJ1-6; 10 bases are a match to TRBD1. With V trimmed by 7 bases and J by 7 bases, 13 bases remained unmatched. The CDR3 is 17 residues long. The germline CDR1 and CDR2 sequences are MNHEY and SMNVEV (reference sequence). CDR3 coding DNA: TGTGCCAGCAATAGGGGACAGGGGCCTTGGGGAAATTCACCCCTCCACTTT. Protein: CASNRGQGPWGNSPLHF.

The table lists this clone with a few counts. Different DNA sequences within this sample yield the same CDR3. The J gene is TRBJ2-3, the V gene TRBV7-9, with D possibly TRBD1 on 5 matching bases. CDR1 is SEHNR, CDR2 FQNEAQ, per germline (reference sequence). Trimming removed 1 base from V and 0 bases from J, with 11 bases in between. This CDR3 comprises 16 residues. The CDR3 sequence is CASSLVRDSSTDTQYF. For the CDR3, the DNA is TGTGCCAGCAGCTTAGTCAGAGACAGCAGCACAGATACGCAGTATTTT. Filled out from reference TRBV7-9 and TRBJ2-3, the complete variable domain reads DTGVSQNPRHKITKRGQNVTFRCDPISEHNRLYWYRQTLGQGPEFLTYFQNEAQLEKSRLLSDRFSAERPKGSFSTLEIQRTEQGDSAMYLCASSLVRDSSTDTQYFGPGTRLTVL.

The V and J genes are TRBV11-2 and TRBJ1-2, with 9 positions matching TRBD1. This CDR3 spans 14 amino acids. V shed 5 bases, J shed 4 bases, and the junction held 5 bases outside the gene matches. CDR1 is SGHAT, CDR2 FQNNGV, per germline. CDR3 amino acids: CASSLGTGTYGYTF. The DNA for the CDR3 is TGTGCCAGCAGCCTTGGGACAGGGACCTATGGCTACACCTTC.

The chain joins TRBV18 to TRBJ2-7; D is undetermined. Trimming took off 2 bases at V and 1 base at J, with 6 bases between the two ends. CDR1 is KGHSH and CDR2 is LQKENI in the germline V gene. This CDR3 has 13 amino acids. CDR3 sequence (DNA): TGTGCCAGCTCACCAAGGGCATCCTACGAGCAGTACTTC. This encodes CASSPRASYEQYF.

The CDR3 DNA reads as TGTGCCAGCAGGTCTGCTCTCCCCGAGTTGTTTTTT. This sequence encodes CASRSALPELFF. The chain has TRBV6-5 and TRBJ2-2; D gene ambiguous. This CDR3 contains 12 residues. The germline CDR1 and CDR2 sequences are MNHEY and SVGAGI. The V end was cut by 6 bases, the J end by 15 bases, with 17 bases between.

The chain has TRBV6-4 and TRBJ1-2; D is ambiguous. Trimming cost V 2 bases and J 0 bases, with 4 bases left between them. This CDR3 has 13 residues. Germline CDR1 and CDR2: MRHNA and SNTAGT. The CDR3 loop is CASSDSPNYGYTF. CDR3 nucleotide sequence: TGTGCCAGCAGTGACAGTCCTAACTATGGCTACACCTTC.

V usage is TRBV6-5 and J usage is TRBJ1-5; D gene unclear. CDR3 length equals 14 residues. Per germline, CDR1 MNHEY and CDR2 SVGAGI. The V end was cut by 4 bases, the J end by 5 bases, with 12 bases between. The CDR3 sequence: CASSFRSSYQPQHF. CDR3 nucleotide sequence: TGTGCCAGCAGTTTCCGGTCATCATATCAGCCCCAGCATTTT.

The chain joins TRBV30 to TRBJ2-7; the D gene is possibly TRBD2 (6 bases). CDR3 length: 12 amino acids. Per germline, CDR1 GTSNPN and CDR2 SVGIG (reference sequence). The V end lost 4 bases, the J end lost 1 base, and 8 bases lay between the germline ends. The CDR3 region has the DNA TGTGCCTGGACCCGGGAGTCCTACGAGCAGTACTTC. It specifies CAWTRESYEQYF.

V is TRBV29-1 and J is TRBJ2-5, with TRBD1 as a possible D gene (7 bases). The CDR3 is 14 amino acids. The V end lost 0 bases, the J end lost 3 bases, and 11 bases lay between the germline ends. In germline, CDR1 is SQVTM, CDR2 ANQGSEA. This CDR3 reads CSVEDGGGKETQYF. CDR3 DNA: TGCAGCGTTGAAGATGGAGGGGGCAAAGAGACCCAGTACTTC.

In DNA form, the CDR3 reads TGCGCCAGCAGCCTGGGACTGCCCTCCTACGAGCAGTACTTC. As protein: CASSLGLPSYEQYF. J is TRBJ2-7 and V is TRBV5-1; D is perhaps TRBD2 (6 bases). Trimming took 4 bases from V and 0 from J, leaving 11 bases between them. Germline CDR1 reads SGHRS; CDR2 reads YFSETQ. The CDR3 sequence is 14 residues long.

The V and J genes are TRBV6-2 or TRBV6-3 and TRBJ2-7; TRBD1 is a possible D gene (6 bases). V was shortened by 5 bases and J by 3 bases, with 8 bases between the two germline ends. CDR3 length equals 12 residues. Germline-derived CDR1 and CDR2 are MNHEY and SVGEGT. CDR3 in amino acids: CASSIGGYEQYF. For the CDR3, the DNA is TGTGCCAGCAGTATAGGGGGCTACGAGCAGTACTTC.

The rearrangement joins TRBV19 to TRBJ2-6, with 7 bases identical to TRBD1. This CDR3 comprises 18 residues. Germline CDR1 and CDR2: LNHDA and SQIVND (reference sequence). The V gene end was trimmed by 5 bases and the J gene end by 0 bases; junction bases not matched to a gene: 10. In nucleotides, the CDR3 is TGTGCCAGTAGTGGGGGTGAGGGGGCAACCTCTGGGGCCAACGTCCTGACTTTC. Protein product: CASSGGEGATSGANVLTF.

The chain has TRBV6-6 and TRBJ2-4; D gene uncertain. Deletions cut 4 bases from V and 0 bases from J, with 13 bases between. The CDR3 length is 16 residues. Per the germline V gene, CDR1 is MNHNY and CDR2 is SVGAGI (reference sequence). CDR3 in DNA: TGTGCCAGCAGTTTATTTCTGGGATTAGCCAAAAACATTCAGTACTTC. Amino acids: CASSLFLGLAKNIQYF.

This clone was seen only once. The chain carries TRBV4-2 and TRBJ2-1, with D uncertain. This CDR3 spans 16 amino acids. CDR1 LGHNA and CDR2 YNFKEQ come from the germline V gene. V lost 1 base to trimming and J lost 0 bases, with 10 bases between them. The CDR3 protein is CASSQGSDTSYNEQFF. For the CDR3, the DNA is TGTGCCAGCAGCCAAGGCAGCGATACCTCCTACAATGAGCAGTTCTTC.

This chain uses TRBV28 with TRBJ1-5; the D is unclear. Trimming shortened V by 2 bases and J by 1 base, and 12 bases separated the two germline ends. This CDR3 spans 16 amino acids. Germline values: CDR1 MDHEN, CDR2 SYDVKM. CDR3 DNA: TGTGCCAGCAGTTTAGGTAGAGGGATGAGCAATCAGCCCCAGCATTTT. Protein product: CASSLGRGMSNQPQHF.

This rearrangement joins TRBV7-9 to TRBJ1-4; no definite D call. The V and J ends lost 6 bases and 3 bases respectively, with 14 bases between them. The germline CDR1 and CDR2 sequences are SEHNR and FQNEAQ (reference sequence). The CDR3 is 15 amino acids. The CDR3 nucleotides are TGTGCCAGCAGTCGGGAAGGGCCCTCTAATGAAAAACTGTTTTTT. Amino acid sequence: CASSREGPSNEKLFF.